Each of the 14 T cell receptor beta chains below was sequenced from the same sample in a study of T cells in Graves' hyperthyroidism and ophthalmopathy (dated by TCRdb to about 2019). Preparation of the library involved multiplex PCR. Sequencing instrument: Illumina HiSeq 2000. Amplification of TCR beta CDR3 regions was carried out from RNA transcripts. A first-round RT-PCR of the TCR CDR3 used the HTBI primer set with the Qiagen OneStep RT-PCR kit. TCRdb handled the public reads itself, with Q25 trimming in fastp and clone calling in MiXCR, and kept productive beta chains. Merged by CDR3 protein, the rows form single entries marked with the most common genes and DNA. The sample table holds about 260,000 distinct CDR3 sequences, of which 22% were seen once. The ten largest clones take up 64% of the sample. Sequencing used blood. The receptors here all came from a man aged 25-45 years with Graves' ophthalmopathy.

Concerning this clonotype itself: At one end the junction does not follow the germline gene, possibly because of a read error. The V call is TRBV11-1, the J call TRBJ1-1; D is uncertain. Looked up from germline, CDR1 is SGHAT and CDR2 is FQDESV (reference sequence). The CDR3 totals 14 residues. CDR3 DNA sequence: TGCGCCAGCAGCCCCCTAAGCCCTGACGTGCAAGCTTTCTTT. As protein: CASSPLSPDVQAFF.

This chain joins TRBV30 and TRBJ2-2; D is perhaps TRBD2 (6 bases). V lost 3 bases, J lost 1 base, and 12 bases lay in between. Germline V CDR1 and CDR2: GTSNPN, SVGIG (reference sequence). The CDR3 covers 15 residues. As DNA, the CDR3 is TGTGCCTGGAGAGGGCTAGCGAAGAACACCGGGGAGCTGTTTTTT. It encodes CAWRGLAKNTGELFF.

As concerns this clonotype: A much larger clone is a single base away; this may be a read error. The V and J genes are TRBV20-1 and TRBJ1-5; a possible D gene is TRBD1 (5 bases). Trimming stripped 5 bases from V and 2 bases from J, with 16 bases between. Germline CDR1 DFQATT, CDR2 SNEGSKA (reference sequence). The CDR3 consists of 15 residues. CDR3 DNA: TGCAGTGCTCGGACAAGGGGCGCCGGCAATCAGCCCCAGCATTTT. It encodes CSARTRGAGNQPQHF.

The table lists this clonotype with a count of one. V is TRBV18 and J is TRBJ2-5; D gene unclear. Germline loops: CDR1 KGHSH, CDR2 LQKENI. With 6 bases removed from V and 1 base from J, the gap between germline ends came to 12 bases. The CDR3 length is 14 residues. The CDR3 DNA sequence: TGTGCCAGCTCGGTTTATGCGACCCAAGAGACCCAGTACTTC. It yields the protein CASSVYATQETQYF.

The chain combines TRBV5-4 with TRBJ1-2; the D is unclear. The CDR3 extends over 13 amino acids. The V gene lost 0 bases and the J gene lost 5 bases, with 8 bases spanning the gap. Per the germline V gene, CDR1 is SGHNT and CDR2 is YYREEE (reference sequence). The CDR3 loop reads CASSLVSGYGYTF. For the CDR3, the DNA is TGTGCCAGCAGCTTGGTTTCCGGGTATGGCTACACCTTC.

The rearrangement uses TRBV11-2 and TRBJ2-4; 9 bases match TRBD1. The V and J ends lost 7 bases and 7 bases, in that order; junction bases with no gene match: 2. Germline V gene data show CDR1 as SGHAT and CDR2 as FQNNGV. The CDR3 loop spans 12 amino acids. The CDR3 reads CASNRGRNIQYF. CDR3 DNA: TGTGCCAGCAACAGGGGGCGCAACATTCAGTACTTC.

The V and J genes are TRBV12-5 and TRBJ2-5, with 7 positions matching TRBD2. Germline loops: CDR1 LGHNT, CDR2 FRNRAP. Trimming cost V 6 bases and J 0 bases; bases outside gene matches: 1. The CDR3 consists of 13 residues. The CDR3 DNA follows: TGTGCTAGTGGCGGGGGGAACCAAGAGACCCAGTACTTC. Translation gives CASGGGNQETQYF.

The sample holds many counts of this clonotype. The chain joins TRBV11-2 to TRBJ2-1; the D is unclear. V was clipped by 3 bases and J by 6 bases, with 12 bases between them. The CDR3 consists of 14 residues. Germline CDR1 and CDR2: SGHAT and FQNNGV. The CDR3 spells CASSLIFDSNEQFF. The CDR3, as DNA: TGTGCCAGCAGCTTGATCTTTGATAGCAATGAGCAGTTCTTC.

The chain recombines TRBV30 with TRBJ1-3; the D is unclear. Germline lookup yields CDR1 GTSNPN and CDR2 SVGIG (reference sequence). V dropped 0 bases and J dropped 0 bases, with 9 bases sitting between them. The CDR3 is made up of 15 amino acids. CDR3 bases: TGTGCCTGGAGTGTGTATGACCTCTCTGGAAACACCATATATTTT. Protein product: CAWSVYDLSGNTIYF.

This clonotype was seen at least ten times. The CDR3 nucleotides read TGTGCCAGCAGTTTATTGGGTTTGGATGGCTACACCTTC. As protein: CASSLLGLDGYTF. This chain joins TRBV28 and TRBJ1-2; D ambiguous. CDR1 and CDR2 from the germline V gene are MDHEN and SYDVKM. Trimming cost V 1 base and J 6 bases, with 9 bases left between them. The CDR3 contains 13 residues.

This chain joins TRBV4-1 and TRBJ2-1; D is undetermined. V was trimmed by 0 bases and J by 4 bases, leaving 10 bases between them. There are 15 residues in the CDR3. Germline-derived CDR1 and CDR2 are MGHRA and YSYEKL. This CDR3 reads CASSQEEPAYNEQFF. The CDR3 DNA follows: TGCGCCAGCAGCCAAGAGGAGCCGGCTTACAATGAGCAGTTCTTC.

This clonotype was observed many times. The J gene is TRBJ1-1, the V gene TRBV11-2, with D perhaps TRBD1 (5 bases). Germline values: CDR1 SGHAT, CDR2 FQNNGV. CDR3 size: 14 residues. The V and J ends lost 3 bases and 1 base respectively, with 9 bases between them. The CDR3 spells CASSFLQGNTEAFF. For the CDR3, the DNA is TGTGCCAGCAGCTTTTTGCAGGGGAACACTGAAGCTTTCTTT.

Many counts were recorded for this clonotype. The rearrangement links TRBV11-2 to TRBJ2-5, with D tentatively TRBD2 (7 bases). The germline V gene encodes CDR1 SGHAT and CDR2 FQNNGV. The CDR3 is made up of 15 amino acids. Trimming pared 1 base from V and 5 bases from J, leaving 14 bases between. CDR3 in amino acids: CASSLVRGARETQYF. The CDR3 region has the DNA TGTGCCAGCAGCTTAGTACGGGGGGCCAGGGAGACCCAGTACTTC.

The CDR3 nucleotides are TGTGCCAGCAGTTTATCCCTCCCAGGGAGCTCCTATAATTCACCCCTCCACTTT. Its protein is CASSLSLPGSSYNSPLHF. The rearrangement uses TRBV27 and TRBJ1-6; D may be TRBD1 (5 bases). The ends were cut back, 0 bases at V and 0 bases at J, with 12 bases in the middle. CDR1 is MNHEY and CDR2 is SMNVEV in the germline V gene (reference sequence). The CDR3 length is 18 residues.